Listed below are T cell receptor beta chains from one sample, sequenced in a study of OX40 agonist ivuxolimab in advanced cancers. TCRdb's table, derived via immunoSEQ multiplex PCR, lists solely in-frame clones and lacks some. The repertoire holds approximately 82,000 clones, with around nine tenths as singletons. The sample was CD4+ or CD8+ T cells sorted from blood, taken in a trial of the OX40 agonist ivuxolimab. These receptors were obtained from an adult with an advanced solid tumor such as melanoma, head and neck, liver or kidney cancer. Both conserved end residues are part of each CDR3.

CDR3 length,J gene,V gene,CDR3 protein
14,TRBJ1-5,TRBV6-5,CASSAGGAGQPQHF
15,TRBJ2-2,TRBV30,CAWSGTSDGTGELFF
16,TRBJ2-7,TRBV19,CASSLRWTSGTYEQYF
14,TRBJ1-1,TRBV7-2,CASSLRHSNTEAFF
14,TRBJ1-1,TRBV7-6,CASSLGPDRSRAFF
16,TRBJ2-3,TRBV2,CASSSRASLGTDTQYF
13,TRBJ2-7,TRBV6-5,CASSYPSAGEQYF
12,TRBJ2-5,TRBV18,CASSTSGTGVNF
14,TRBJ2-1,TRBV19,CASRTSGGYNEQFF
15,TRBJ1-2,TRBV7-8,CASSLRGLPDYGYTF
15,TRBJ2-7,TRBV5-1,CASSPDRAPRYEQYF
11,TRBJ1-2,TRBV6-1,CASHFNYGYTF
13,TRBJ2-7,TRBV7-9,CASSLELAYEQYF
13,TRBJ2-4,TRBV30,CAWEGGANNIQYF
15,TRBJ1-5,TRBV6-1,CASSLGWGPDQPQHF
14,TRBJ2-7,TRBV5-4,CASSFLGGGGEQYF
15,TRBJ1-1,TRBV5-1,CASSLVGQGATEAFF
14,TRBJ1-3,TRBV30,CAWSVRGSGNTIYF
14,TRBJ1-2,TRBV2,CASSAASGGFGYTF
16,TRBJ2-7,TRBV5-1,CASSRTGQGSSYEQYF
11,TRBJ1-1,TRBV6-1,CASTYNTEAFF
14,TRBJ2-7,TRBV5-1,CASSWGQGLYEQYF
15,TRBJ1-6,TRBV30,CAWSVGGGQVSPLHF
16,TRBJ1-6,TRBV6-4,CASRRQGDGSNSPLHF
11,TRBJ2-7,TRBV6-5,CASTGLYEQYF
13,TRBJ1-2,TRBV6-5,CASSSPPWDGYTF
16,TRBJ2-3,TRBV7-2,CASSLAVSSGTDTQYF
13,TRBJ1-5,TRBV19,CASLQGSNQPQHF
13,TRBJ1-5,TRBV29-1,CSVVEGMGQPQHF
15,TRBJ2-1,TRBV11-2,CASSPRGDSYNEQFF
16,TRBJ2-7,TRBV21-1,CASSKIRSGSVDEQYF
12,TRBJ2-5,TRBV5-1,CASSLEEETQYF
12,TRBJ2-7,TRBV30,CAVRTGVYEQYF
14,TRBJ2-1,TRBV5-6,CASSLGGSYNEQFF
13,TRBJ1-5,TRBV19,CASSSLQGQPQHF
15,TRBJ1-4,TRBV5-8,CASSPGPGRGEKLFF
19,TRBJ1-1,TRBV4-1,CASSHRRTGPKLMNTEAFF
18,TRBJ2-1,TRBV27,CASSSTGLAGVGNNEQFF
13,TRBJ2-1,TRBV5-1,CASGQGRDNEQFF
13,TRBJ1-2,TRBV2,CASSELGSSGYTF
10,TRBJ1-2,TRBV6-1,CASSEGGGTF
15,TRBJ1-4,TRBV10-2,CASSDATARNEKLFF
14,TRBJ1-2,TRBV25-1,CASSETGVNYGYTF
17,TRBJ2-3,TRBV10-1,CASSDLLTGKYTDTQYF
15,TRBJ2-7,TRBV19,CASSWRAGAAYEQYF
12,TRBJ1-2,TRBV30,CAWQSGSNGYTF
14,TRBJ2-7,TRBV18,CASSPGTGNYEQYF
12,TRBJ2-1,TRBV9,CASSVQGSEQFF
17,TRBJ2-6,TRBV9,CASSAQPTFSGANVLTF
16,TRBJ2-7,TRBV7-8,CASSLIGQGSSYEQYF
14,TRBJ2-7,TRBV7-8,CASSQEEFLNEQYF
13,TRBJ2-4,TRBV21-1,CASRRRAKNIQYF
11,TRBJ2-7,TRBV6-5,CASSGGYEQYF
15,TRBJ2-3,TRBV5-1,CASSLNGGPKDTQYF